The TCR beta chain under discussion was sequenced for a study of identical twins. V dropped 5 bases and J dropped 6; count of bases not matched to a gene: 9. In germline, CDR1 is SGHTA, CDR2 FQGNSA. The CDR3 totals 14 residues. TCRdb reanalysed the 5' RACE reads using MiXCR and keeps one entry per CDR3 protein. The sample carries 1.5 million or so distinct CDR3 sequences, around a third recorded once. This receptor was obtained from a newborn girl in good health. Sequenced: cord blood. This sequence joins TRBV7-2 and TRBJ1-1; 7 nucleotides match TRBD1. CDR3 bases: TGTGCCAGCAGCATGACAGGGTTCGTTTCTGAAGCTTTCTTT. It is translated as CASSMTGFVSEAFF.